This is a list of T cell receptor beta chains from one sample in a study of blood T cell repertoires in COVID-19. This table comes from immunoSEQ multiplex PCR, and its TCRdb copy is limited to in-frame clones, with some not included. There are roughly 200,000 clones in the sample; over 75% occur only once, and 18% lies in the top ten. What was sequenced was peripheral blood. The receptors originated from a man aged 45-65 years with COVID-19, enrolled during active disease. CDR3s include the opening cysteine and the closing phenylalanine or tryptophan. A D gene is named only where the DNA matches it firmly. Size values are once, few and many counts, or a class for expanded clones, and some rows have none.

TRBD2,-,TRBJ2-7,TRBV6-2/TRBV6-3,CASSDPSGGGEQYF,TGTGCCAGCAGCGACCCTAGCGGTGGCGGCGAGCAGTACTTC
TRBD2,-,TRBJ2-5,TRBV27,CASSLSPAAGAPQETQYF,TGTGCCAGCAGTTTATCCCCAGCAGCGGGGGCCCCTCAAGAGACCCAGTACTTC
-,-,TRBJ2-3,TRBV9,CASRRDTDTQYF,TGTGCCAGCAGACGGGACACAGATACGCAGTATTTT
TRBD2,once,TRBJ2-1,TRBV6-4,CASSAFSGGPRTNEQFF,TGTGCCAGCAGTGCATTTAGCGGGGGGCCAAGGACCAATGAGCAGTTCTTC
-,once,TRBJ1-4,TRBV29-1,CSVEVGGVGEKLFF,TGCAGCGTTGAAGTGGGGGGGGTTGGTGAAAAACTGTTTTTT
-,-,TRBJ2-2,TRBV3-1/TRBV3-2,CASSQVAGAVTGELFF,TGTGCCAGCAGCCAAGTTGCGGGGGCGGTCACCGGGGAGCTGTTTTTT
TRBD1,once,TRBJ1-1,TRBV6-5,CASSYSRTGGTEAFF,TGTGCCAGCAGTTACTCGAGAACAGGGGGTACTGAAGCTTTCTTT
-,-,TRBJ2-7,TRBV4-1,CASSQADLISTGEQYF,TGCGCCAGCAGCCAAGCCGATCTTATTAGTACGGGCGAGCAGTACTTC
TRBD1,-,TRBJ2-7,TRBV27,CASRKTGTGQTEQYF,TGTGCCAGCAGGAAAACCGGGACAGGACAAACCGAGCAGTACTTC
-,-,TRBJ1-1,TRBV6-2/TRBV6-3,CASSYSYTEAFF,TGTGCCAGCAGTTACAGCTACACTGAAGCTTTCTTT
-,-,TRBJ1-2,TRBV21-1,CASSTHRGRATDYGYTF,TGTGCCAGCAGCACCCACAGGGGGCGCGCGACCGACTATGGCTACACCTTC
-,-,TRBJ1-6,TRBV12-3/TRBV12-4,CASSIREDSPLHF,TGTGCCAGCAGTATCAGGGAGGATTCACCCCTCCACTTT
TRBD1,-,TRBJ1-1,TRBV7-9,CASSLYRGNTEAFF,TGTGCCAGCAGCTTATACAGGGGGAACACTGAAGCTTTCTTT
-,once,TRBJ2-2,TRBV4-1,CASSQAGQITGELFF,TGCGCCAGCAGCCAAGCGGGACAAATCACCGGGGAGCTGTTTTTT
TRBD1,-,TRBJ2-5,TRBV19,CASSGTAQETQYF,TGTGCCAGTAGTGGGACAGCTCAAGAGACCCAGTACTTC
-,-,TRBJ2-3,TRBV14,CASSPLLATNMQYF,TGTGCCAGCAGCCCCCTACTAGCCACAAATATGCAGTATTTT
-,-,TRBJ1-5,TRBV28,CASSLPGDQPQHF,TGTGCCAGCAGTTTACCCGGAGATCAGCCCCAGCATTTT
-,-,TRBJ2-2,TRBV29-1,CSVEVAGTNTGELFF,TGCAGCGTTGAAGTGGCAGGGACTAACACCGGGGAGCTGTTTTTT
-,-,TRBJ2-5,TRBV7-8,CASSLLRKGDQETQYF,TGTGCCAGCAGCTTACTAAGGAAGGGGGATCAAGAGACCCAGTACTTC
TRBD1,few,TRBJ1-6,TRBV29-1,CSVKTGVNSPLHF,TGCAGCGTTAAGACAGGGGTGAATTCACCCCTCCACTTT
TRBD1,-,TRBJ1-2,TRBV7-9,CASSPNQGAGGYTF,TGTGCCAGCAGCCCAAATCAGGGGGCAGGCGGCTACACCTTC
TRBD1,-,TRBJ1-2,TRBV28,CASSEEGQRVSYGYTF,TGTGCCAGCAGTGAGGAGGGACAGCGGGTTAGCTATGGCTACACCTTC
TRBD1,-,TRBJ1-2,TRBV3-1/TRBV3-2,CASSQDEGAGGYTF,TGTGCCAGCAGCCAAGATGAGGGGGCCGGGGGCTACACCTTC
TRBD2,-,TRBJ2-3,TRBV7-3,CASSLGGASGRRSTDTQYF,TGTGCCAGCAGCTTAGGGGGGGCTAGCGGGAGGCGGAGCACAGATACGCAGTATTTT
TRBD1,-,TRBJ2-1,TRBV24-1,CATSDSGGADNEQFF,TGTGCCACCAGTGATTCAGGGGGCGCAGACAATGAGCAGTTCTTC
TRBD1,-,TRBJ2-7,TRBV9,CASSVGGQGYEQYF,TGTGCCAGCAGCGTAGGGGGACAGGGCTACGAGCAGTACTTC
-,-,TRBJ2-7,TRBV11-2,CASSLFQAGFYEQYF,TGTGCCAGCAGCTTATTTCAGGCTGGATTCTACGAGCAGTACTTC
TRBD1,-,TRBJ1-4,TRBV30,CAWWATGNEKLFF,TGTGCCTGGTGGGCGACAGGGAATGAAAAACTGTTTTTT
-,-,TRBJ2-3,TRBV3-1/TRBV3-2,CASSQVVSTDTQYF,TGTGCCAGCAGCCAAGTTGTAAGCACAGATACGCAGTATTTT
-,few,TRBJ2-5,TRBV10-3,CAIRDYQETQYF,TGTGCCATCAGGGACTACCAAGAGACCCAGTACTTC
TRBD1,-,TRBJ1-4,TRBV28,CASRGQGVNEKLFF,TGTGCCAGCAGGGGACAGGGGGTTAATGAAAAACTGTTTTTT
-,-,TRBJ1-5,TRBV28,CASSPSGHVGPQHF,TGTGCCAGCAGTCCGTCGGGACATGTTGGGCCCCAGCATTTT
-,-,TRBJ1-4,TRBV5-8,CASSLDLSGSNEKLFF,TGTGCCAGCAGCTTGGATCTGAGCGGATCTAATGAAAAACTGTTTTTT
-,-,TRBJ2-7,TRBV5-5,CASSWAGAAYEQYF,TGTGCCAGCAGCTGGGCAGGGGCGGCCTACGAGCAGTACTTC
TRBD1,once,TRBJ2-5,TRBV5-5,CASSFSSWDRLSPNRETQYF,TGTGCCAGCAGCTTCTCGTCTTGGGACAGGCTCAGCCCCAACCGAGAGACCCAGTACTTC
-,-,TRBJ1-1,TRBV24-1,CATSVLGGEAFF,TGTGCCACCAGTGTGTTGGGGGGTGAAGCTTTCTTT